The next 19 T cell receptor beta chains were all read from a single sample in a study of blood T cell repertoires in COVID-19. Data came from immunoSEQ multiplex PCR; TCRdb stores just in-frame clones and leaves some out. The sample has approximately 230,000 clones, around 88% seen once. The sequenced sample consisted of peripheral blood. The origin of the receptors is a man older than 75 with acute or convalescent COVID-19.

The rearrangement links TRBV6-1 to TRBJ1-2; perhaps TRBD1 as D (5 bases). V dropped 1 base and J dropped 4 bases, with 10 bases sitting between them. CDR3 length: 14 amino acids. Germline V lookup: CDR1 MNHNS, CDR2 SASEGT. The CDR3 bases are TGTGCCAGCAGTGAAGGGGGGGTCGTCTATGGCTACACCTTC. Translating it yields CASSEGGVVYGYTF.

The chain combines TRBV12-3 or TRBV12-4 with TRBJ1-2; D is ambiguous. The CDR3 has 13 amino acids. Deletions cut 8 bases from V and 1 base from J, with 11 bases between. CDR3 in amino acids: CASSQINNYGYTF. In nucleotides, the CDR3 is TGTGCCAGCTCTCAGATAAATAACTATGGCTACACCTTC.

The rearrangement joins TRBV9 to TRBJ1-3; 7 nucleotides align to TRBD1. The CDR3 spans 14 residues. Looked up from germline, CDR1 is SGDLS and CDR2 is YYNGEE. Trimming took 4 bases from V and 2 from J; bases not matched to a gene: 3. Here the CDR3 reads CASSKQGTGNTIYF. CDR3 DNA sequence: TGTGCCAGCAGCAAACAGGGGACTGGAAACACCATATATTTT.

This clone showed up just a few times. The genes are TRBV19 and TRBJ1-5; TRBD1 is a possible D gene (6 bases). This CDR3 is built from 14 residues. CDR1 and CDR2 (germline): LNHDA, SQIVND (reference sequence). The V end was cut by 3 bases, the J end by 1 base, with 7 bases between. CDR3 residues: CASSIDRSNQPQHF. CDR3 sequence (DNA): TGTGCCAGTAGTATCGACAGGAGCAATCAGCCCCAGCATTTT.

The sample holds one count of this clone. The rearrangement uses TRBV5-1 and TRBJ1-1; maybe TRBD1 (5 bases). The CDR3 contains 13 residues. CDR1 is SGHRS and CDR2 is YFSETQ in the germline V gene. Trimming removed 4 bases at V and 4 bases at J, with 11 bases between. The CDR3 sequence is CASSPFRGTEAFF. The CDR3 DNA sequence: TGCGCCAGCAGCCCCTTTAGGGGCACTGAAGCTTTCTTT. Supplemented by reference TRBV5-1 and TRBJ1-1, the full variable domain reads KAGVTQTPRYLIKTRGQQVTLSCSPISGHRSVSWYQQTPGQGLQFLFEYFSETQRNKGNFPGRFSGRQFSNSRSEMNVSTLELGDSALYLCASSPFRGTEAFFGQGTRLTVV.

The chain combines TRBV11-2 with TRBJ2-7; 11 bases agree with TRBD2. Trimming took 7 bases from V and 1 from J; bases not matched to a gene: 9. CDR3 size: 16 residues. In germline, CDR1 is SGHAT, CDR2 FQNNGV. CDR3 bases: TGTGCCAGCACCCCCTCCGGGACTAGCGGTTCCTACGAGCAGTACTTC. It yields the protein CASTPSGTSGSYEQYF.

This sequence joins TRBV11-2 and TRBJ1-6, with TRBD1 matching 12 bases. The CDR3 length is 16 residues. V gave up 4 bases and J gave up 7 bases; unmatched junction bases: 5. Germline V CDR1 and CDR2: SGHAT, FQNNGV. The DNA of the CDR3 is TGTGCCAGCAGCTCAGGGACAGGGGGCCGAAATTCACCCCTCCACTTT. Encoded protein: CASSSGTGGRNSPLHF.

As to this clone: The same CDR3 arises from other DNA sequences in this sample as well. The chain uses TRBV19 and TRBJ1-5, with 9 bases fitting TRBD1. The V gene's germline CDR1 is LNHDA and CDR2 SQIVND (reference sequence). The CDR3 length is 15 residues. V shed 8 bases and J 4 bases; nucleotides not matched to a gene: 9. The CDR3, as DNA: TGTGCCAGTTCCCCTACAGGGGGCCGGAATCAGCCCCAGCATTTT. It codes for CASSPTGGRNQPQHF.

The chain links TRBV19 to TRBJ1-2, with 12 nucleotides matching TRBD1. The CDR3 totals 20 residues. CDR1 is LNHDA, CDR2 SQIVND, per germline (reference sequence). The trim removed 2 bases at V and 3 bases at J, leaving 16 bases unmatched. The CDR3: CASSIRRSNGDRGQDYGYTF. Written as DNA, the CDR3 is TGTGCCAGTAGTATACGAAGATCAAATGGGGACAGGGGGCAGGACTATGGCTACACCTTC.

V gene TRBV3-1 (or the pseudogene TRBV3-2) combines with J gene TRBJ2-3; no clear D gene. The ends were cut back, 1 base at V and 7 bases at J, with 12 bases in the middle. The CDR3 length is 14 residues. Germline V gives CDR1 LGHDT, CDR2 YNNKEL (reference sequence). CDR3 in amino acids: CASSQGVGPYTQYF. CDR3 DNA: TGTGCCAGCAGCCAAGGTGTTGGCCCATATACGCAGTATTTT.

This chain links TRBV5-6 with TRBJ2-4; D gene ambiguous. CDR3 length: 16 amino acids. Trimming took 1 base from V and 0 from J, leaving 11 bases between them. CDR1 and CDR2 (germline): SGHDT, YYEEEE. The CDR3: CASSLRRNLAKNIQYF. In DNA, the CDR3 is TGTGCCAGCAGCTTGAGGCGGAACTTAGCCAAAAACATTCAGTACTTC.

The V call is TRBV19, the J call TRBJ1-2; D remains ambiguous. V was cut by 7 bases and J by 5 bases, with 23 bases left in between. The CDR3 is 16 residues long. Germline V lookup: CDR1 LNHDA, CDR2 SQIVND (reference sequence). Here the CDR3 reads CASMIKVAGRGYGYTF. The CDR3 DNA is TGTGCCAGTATGATCAAGGTGGCGGGCAGAGGATATGGCTACACCTTC.

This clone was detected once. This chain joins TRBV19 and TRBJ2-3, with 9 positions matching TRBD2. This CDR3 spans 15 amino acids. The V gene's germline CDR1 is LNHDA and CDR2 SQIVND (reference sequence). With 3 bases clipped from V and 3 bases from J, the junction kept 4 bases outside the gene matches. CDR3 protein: CASSMVAGVTDTQYF. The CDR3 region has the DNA TGTGCCAGTAGTATGGTAGCGGGAGTGACAGATACGCAGTATTTT.

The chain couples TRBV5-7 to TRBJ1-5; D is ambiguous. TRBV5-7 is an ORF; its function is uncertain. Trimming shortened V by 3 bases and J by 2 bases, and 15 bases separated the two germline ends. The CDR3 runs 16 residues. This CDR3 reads CASSSPGPWGNQPQHF. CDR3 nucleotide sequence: TGTGCCAGCAGCTCGCCGGGTCCCTGGGGCAATCAGCCCCAGCATTTT.

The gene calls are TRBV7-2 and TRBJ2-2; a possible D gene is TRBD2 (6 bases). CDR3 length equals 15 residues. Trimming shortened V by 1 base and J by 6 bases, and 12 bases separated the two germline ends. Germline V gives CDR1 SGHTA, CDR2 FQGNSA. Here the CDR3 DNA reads TGTGCCAGCAGCTTAGTGGGGACTGGGGCCGGGGAGCTGTTTTTT. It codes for CASSLVGTGAGELFF.

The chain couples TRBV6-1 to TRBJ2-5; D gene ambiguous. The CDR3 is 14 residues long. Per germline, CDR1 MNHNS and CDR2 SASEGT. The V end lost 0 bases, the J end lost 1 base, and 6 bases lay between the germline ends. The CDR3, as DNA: TGTGCCAGCAGTGAAGCAAACACCCAAGAGACCCAGTACTTC. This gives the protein CASSEANTQETQYF.

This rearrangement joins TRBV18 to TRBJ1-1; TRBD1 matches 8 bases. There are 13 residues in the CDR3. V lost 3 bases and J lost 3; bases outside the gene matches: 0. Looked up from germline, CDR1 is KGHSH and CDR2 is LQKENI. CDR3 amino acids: CASSPTGDTEAFF. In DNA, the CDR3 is TGTGCCAGCTCACCGACAGGGGACACTGAAGCTTTCTTT. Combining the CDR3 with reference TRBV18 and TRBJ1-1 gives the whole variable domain NAGVMQNPRHLVRRRGQEARLRCSPMKGHSHVYWYRQLPEEGLKFMVYLQKENIIDESGMPKERFSAEFPKEGPSILRIQQVVRGDSAAYFCASSPTGDTEAFFGQGTRLTVV.

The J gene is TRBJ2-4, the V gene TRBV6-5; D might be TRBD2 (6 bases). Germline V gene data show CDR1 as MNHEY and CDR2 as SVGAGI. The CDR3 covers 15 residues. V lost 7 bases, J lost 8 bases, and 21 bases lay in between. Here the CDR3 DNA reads TGTGCCAGCACCCCGCGGGGTGATCGAGGGGACATTCAGTACTTC. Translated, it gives CASTPRGDRGDIQYF.

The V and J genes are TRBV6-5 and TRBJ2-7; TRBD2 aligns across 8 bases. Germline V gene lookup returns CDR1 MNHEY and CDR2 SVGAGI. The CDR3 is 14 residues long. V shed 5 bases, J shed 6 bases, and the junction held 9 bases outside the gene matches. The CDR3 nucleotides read TGTGCCAGCAGTCTCAAGCGGGAGCCTCGCGAGCAGTACTTC. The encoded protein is CASSLKREPREQYF.